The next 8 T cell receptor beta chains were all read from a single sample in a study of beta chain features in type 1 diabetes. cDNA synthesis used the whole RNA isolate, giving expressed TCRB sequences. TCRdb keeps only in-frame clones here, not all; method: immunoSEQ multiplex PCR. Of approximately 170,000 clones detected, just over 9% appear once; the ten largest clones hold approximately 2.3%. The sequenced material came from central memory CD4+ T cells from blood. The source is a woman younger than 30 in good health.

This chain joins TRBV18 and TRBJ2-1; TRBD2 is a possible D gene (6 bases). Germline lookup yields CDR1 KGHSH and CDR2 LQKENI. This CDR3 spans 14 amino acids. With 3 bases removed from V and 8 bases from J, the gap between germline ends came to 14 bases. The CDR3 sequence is CASSPPEGGDEQFF. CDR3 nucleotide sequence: TGTGCCAGCTCACCCCCTGAGGGAGGTGATGAGCAGTTCTTC.

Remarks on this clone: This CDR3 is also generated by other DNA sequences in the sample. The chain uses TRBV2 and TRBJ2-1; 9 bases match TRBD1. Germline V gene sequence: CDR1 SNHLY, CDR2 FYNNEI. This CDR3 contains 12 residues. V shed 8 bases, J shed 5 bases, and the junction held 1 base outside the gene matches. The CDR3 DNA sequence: TGTGCCAGCGGGACAGGGAACAATGAGCAGTTCTTC. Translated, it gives CASGTGNNEQFF.

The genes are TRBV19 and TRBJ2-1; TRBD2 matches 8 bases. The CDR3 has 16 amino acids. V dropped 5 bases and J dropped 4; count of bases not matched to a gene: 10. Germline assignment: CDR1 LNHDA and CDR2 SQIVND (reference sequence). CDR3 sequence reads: CASSHDGGGGYNEQFF. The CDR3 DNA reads TGTGCCAGTAGTCACGACGGGGGGGGAGGGTACAATGAGCAGTTCTTC.

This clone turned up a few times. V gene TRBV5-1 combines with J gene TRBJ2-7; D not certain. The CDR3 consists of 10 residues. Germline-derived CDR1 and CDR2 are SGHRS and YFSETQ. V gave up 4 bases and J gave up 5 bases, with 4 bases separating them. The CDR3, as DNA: TGCGCCAGCAGCACGGACGAGCAGTACTTC. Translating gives CASSTDEQYF.

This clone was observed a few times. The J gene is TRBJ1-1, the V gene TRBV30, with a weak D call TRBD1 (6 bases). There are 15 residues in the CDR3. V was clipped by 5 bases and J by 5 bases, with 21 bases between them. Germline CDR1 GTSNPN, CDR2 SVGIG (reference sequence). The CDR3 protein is CAWGGLAGARTEAFF. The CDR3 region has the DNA TGTGCCTGGGGGGGGTTGGCGGGGGCGCGGACTGAAGCTTTCTTT.

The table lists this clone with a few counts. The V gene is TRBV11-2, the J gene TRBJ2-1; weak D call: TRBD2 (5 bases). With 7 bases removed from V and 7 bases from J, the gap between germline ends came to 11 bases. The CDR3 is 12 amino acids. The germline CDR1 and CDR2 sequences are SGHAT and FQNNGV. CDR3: CASTETGNEQFF. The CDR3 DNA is TGTGCCAGCACAGAGACGGGAAATGAGCAGTTCTTC. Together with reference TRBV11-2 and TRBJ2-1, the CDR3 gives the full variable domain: EAGVAQSPRYKIIEKRQSVAFWCNPISGHATLYWYQQILGQGPKLLIQFQNNGVVDDSQLPKDRFSAERLKGVDSTLKIQPAKLEDSAVYLCASTETGNEQFFGPGTRLTVL.

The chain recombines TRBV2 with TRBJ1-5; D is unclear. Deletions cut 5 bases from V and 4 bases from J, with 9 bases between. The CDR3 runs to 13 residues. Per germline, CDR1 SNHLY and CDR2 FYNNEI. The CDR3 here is CASSPDWNQPQHF. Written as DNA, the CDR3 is TGTGCCAGCAGTCCTGACTGGAATCAGCCCCAGCATTTT.

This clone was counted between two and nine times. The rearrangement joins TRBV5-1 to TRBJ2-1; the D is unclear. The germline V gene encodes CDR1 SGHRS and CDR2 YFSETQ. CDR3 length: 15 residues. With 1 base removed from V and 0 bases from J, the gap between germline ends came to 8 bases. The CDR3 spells CASSLSESSYNEQFF. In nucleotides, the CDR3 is TGCGCCAGCAGCTTGTCCGAGAGCTCCTACAATGAGCAGTTCTTC.